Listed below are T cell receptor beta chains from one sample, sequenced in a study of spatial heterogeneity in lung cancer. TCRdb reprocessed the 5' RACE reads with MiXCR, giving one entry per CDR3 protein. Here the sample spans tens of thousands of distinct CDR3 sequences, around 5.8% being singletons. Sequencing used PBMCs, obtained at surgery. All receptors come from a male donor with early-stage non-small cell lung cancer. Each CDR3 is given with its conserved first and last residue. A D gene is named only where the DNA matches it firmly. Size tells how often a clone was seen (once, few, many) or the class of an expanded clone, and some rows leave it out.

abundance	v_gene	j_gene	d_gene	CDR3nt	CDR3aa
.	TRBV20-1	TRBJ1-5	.	TGCAGTGCTAGCAGGGGTTCGGGCAATCAGCCCCAGCATTTT	CSASRGSGNQPQHF
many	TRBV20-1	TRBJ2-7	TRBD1	TGCAGTGCGCGGACAGGGGAATTCTACGAGCAGTACTTC	CSARTGEFYEQYF
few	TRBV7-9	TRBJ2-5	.	TGTGCCAGCAGCTTAGGGGTCCAGGGCGCTCCACGGACCCAGTACTTC	CASSLGVQGAPRTQYF
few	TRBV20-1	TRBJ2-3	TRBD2	TGCAGTGCTAGAGGACTAGCGGGGGGTCTGCCAGATACGCAGTATTTT	CSARGLAGGLPDTQYF
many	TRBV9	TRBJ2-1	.	TGTGCCAGCAGCGTATTGGGGAACTACAATGAGCAGTTCTTC	CASSVLGNYNEQFF
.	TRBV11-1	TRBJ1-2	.	TGTGCCAGCAGCACTCGTCTCGGAGGGGACTATGGCTACACCTTC	CASSTRLGGDYGYTF
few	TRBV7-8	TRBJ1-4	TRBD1	TGTGCCAGCAGCCCCGACAGGGGACGGAGTGAAAAACTGTTTTTT	CASSPDRGRSEKLFF
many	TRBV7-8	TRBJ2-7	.	TGTGCCAGCAGCCTCCAGTACGAGCAGTACTTC	CASSLQYEQYF
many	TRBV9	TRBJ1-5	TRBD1	TGTGCCAGCAGCGGCGGAGGACAGGGAAAGCAGCCCCAGCATTTT	CASSGGGQGKQPQHF
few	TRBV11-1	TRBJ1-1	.	TGTGCCAGCAGCTTGGACCGCAATGAAGCTTTCTTT	CASSLDRNEAFF
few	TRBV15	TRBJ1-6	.	TGTGCCACCAGCAGAGACCCCAGCCCGAATAATTCACCCCTCCACTTT	CATSRDPSPNNSPLHF
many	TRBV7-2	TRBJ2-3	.	TGTGCCAGCAGATCAGACCGAGGCACAGATACGCAGTATTTT	CASRSDRGTDTQYF
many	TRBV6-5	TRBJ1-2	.	TGTGCCAGCAGCCTAGGGAGGACGCCGGGCTATGGCTACACCTTC	CASSLGRTPGYGYTF
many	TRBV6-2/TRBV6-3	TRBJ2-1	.	TGTGCCAGCAGAGAGGTGGGGGGGCTTCTAGGTAATGAGCAGTTCTTC	CASREVGGLLGNEQFF
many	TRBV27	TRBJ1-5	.	TGTGCCAGCAGACTCTACCCTTCCGGACAGCCCCAGCATTTT	CASRLYPSGQPQHF
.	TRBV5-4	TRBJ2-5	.	TGTGCCAGCAGCTTGACCGCGCAAGAGACCCAGTACTTC	CASSLTAQETQYF
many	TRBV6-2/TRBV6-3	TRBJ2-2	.	TGTGCCAGCGGGCCCCGGGGCACCGGGGAGCTGTTTTTT	CASGPRGTGELFF
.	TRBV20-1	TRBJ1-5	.	TGCAGTGCTTGGAGACGGAATCAGCCCCAGCATTTT	CSAWRRNQPQHF
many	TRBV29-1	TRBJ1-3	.	TGCAGCGGTGAGGGTGCTGGAAACACCATATATTTT	CSGEGAGNTIYF
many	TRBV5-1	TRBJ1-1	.	TGCGCCAGCAGCTTGGGTGTATTCGACACTGAAGCTTTCTTT	CASSLGVFDTEAFF
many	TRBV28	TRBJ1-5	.	TGTGCCAGCAGTTTACGCCCTACAGGGCGGCAGCCCCAGCATTTT	CASSLRPTGRQPQHF
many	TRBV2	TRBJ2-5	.	TGTGCCAGCAGTGAAGGCAGGGGAGTCCGGCTGCAGACCCAGTACTTC	CASSEGRGVRLQTQYF
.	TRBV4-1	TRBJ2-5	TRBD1	TGCGCCAGCAGCCAAGGCCTTTTTGGACAGGGGTGGCAAGAGACCCAGTACTTC	CASSQGLFGQGWQETQYF
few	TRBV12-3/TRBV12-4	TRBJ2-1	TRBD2	TGTGCCAGCAGTTTAAGTAGCGGGGGGGCGGGTGAGCAGTTCTTC	CASSLSSGGAGEQFF
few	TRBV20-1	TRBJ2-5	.	TGCAGTGCTCACAGGGTTGAGACCCAGTACTTC	CSAHRVETQYF
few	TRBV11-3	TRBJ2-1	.	TGTGCCAGCAGCCCTTTCCTTAGAAATGAGCAGTTCTTC	CASSPFLRNEQFF
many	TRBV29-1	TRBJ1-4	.	TGCAGCGTAGCGACGGGCCCCCGTTTAGAAAAACTGTTTTTT	CSVATGPRLEKLFF
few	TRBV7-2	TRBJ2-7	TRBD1	TGTGCCAGCAGCTTAGATCAGGGGGCCTACGAGCAGTACTTC	CASSLDQGAYEQYF